This T cell receptor beta chain comes out of a study of T cell repertoires in cytomegalovirus infection. Looking at the study overall: Matching HLA type and CMV infection were both indicated by public TCR beta signatures.

Study outcomes and limitations: Individuals carrying CMV plus the relevant HLA were identified by cumulative frequency of public TCR beta families. HLA-C-restricted CMV clonotypes gave the most frequent clonotype in two of eight donors.

MiXCR, run by TCRdb on the reads, gives a single entry per CDR3 protein. Among over 150,000 distinct CDR3 sequences listed, about an eighth were seen once. The CDR3 is 15 residues long. Concerning this clonotype: The antigen remains unidentified. Possible read error: a much larger clone is one base away.

The sequence was collected from a human donor in good health (CMV status not recorded). Some clones in this sample may be carry-over from other donors' samples. The V and J genes are TRBV12-3 or TRBV12-4 and TRBJ1-5; possibly TRBD1 for D (6 bases). Source material: PBMCs. DNA for the CDR3: TGTGACAGCAGTTGGGGGCAGGGTAACAGTCAGCCCCAGCATTTT. Its translation is CDSSWGQGNSQPQHF.